The 32 T cell receptor beta chains given below trace back to one sample, sequenced in a study of blood T cell dynamics during melanoma immunotherapy. This sample's time point: pre-treatment baseline. Assay used: immunoSEQ multiplex PCR; TCRdb lists only in-frame clones, some missing. The sample contains several thousand clones, 81% of which appear only once. The source material was blood, sampled from a patient treated with checkpoint blockade. These receptors originate from a human donor with melanoma.

This chain joins TRBV7-3 and TRBJ2-2; 15 nucleotides line up with TRBD2. Germline V gene lookup returns CDR1 SGHTA and CDR2 FQGTGA. V shed 5 bases and J 7 bases; nucleotides not matched to a gene: 8. The CDR3 extends over 17 amino acids. For the CDR3, the DNA is TGTGCCAGCAGCCCAGGACTAGCGGGAGGGCCTGGCGGGGAGCTGTTTTTT. Translated: CASSPGLAGGPGGELFF.

The chain combines TRBV5-4 with TRBJ2-1, with D maybe TRBD2 (6 bases). Trimming pared 7 bases from V and 4 bases from J, leaving 12 bases between. CDR3 size: 13 residues. The germline gives CDR1 SGHNT, CDR2 YYREEE (reference sequence). CDR3 coding DNA: TGTGCCAGCGGTTACGGGGGATACAATGAGCAGTTCTTC. It yields the protein CASGYGGYNEQFF.

The chain is built from TRBV5-6 and TRBJ2-7, with TRBD2 matching over 8 bases. CDR1 is SGHDT and CDR2 is YYEEEE in the germline V gene. J was trimmed by 3 bases and V by 2 bases; bases with no gene match: 10. The CDR3 has 16 amino acids. Here the CDR3 DNA reads TGTGCCAGCAGCTTTTTGTCCGGACTAGCTTTCTACGAGCAGTACTTC. It specifies CASSFLSGLAFYEQYF.

This chain links TRBV7-9 with TRBJ1-1; D not resolved. Germline assignment: CDR1 SEHNR and CDR2 FQNEAQ (reference sequence). V was cut by 5 bases and J by 1 base, with 5 bases left in between. This CDR3 has 12 amino acids. CDR3 in amino acids: CASSVSNTEAFF. CDR3 sequence (DNA): TGTGCCAGCAGCGTATCGAACACTGAAGCTTTCTTT.

This clone has a handful of counts. This sequence joins TRBV15 and TRBJ1-5, with D uncertain. The CDR3 contains 13 residues. V was shortened by 0 bases and J by 6 bases, with 6 bases between the two germline ends. From germline, CDR1 is LNHNV and CDR2 YYDKDF (reference sequence). CDR3 protein: CATSRDPAQPQHF. The CDR3 bases are TGTGCCACCAGCAGAGATCCCGCTCAGCCCCAGCATTTT.

The rearrangement links TRBV9 to TRBJ2-1; maybe TRBD1 (5 bases). The germline V gene has CDR1 SGDLS and CDR2 YYNGEE. The length of the CDR3 is 14 residues. V gave up 2 bases and J gave up 3 bases, with 9 bases separating them. The CDR3 loop is CASSVAGNYNEQFF. The CDR3 bases are TGTGCCAGCAGCGTCGCAGGGAACTACAATGAGCAGTTCTTC.

The rearrangement uses TRBV7-7 and TRBJ2-1; 8 bases match TRBD1. J was trimmed by 4 bases and V by 2 bases; bases with no gene match: 7. Per the germline V gene, CDR1 is SSHAT and CDR2 is FNYEAQ (reference sequence). This CDR3 is built from 16 residues. This CDR3 reads CASSLSAGQGYNEQFF. The CDR3 DNA follows: TGTGCCAGCAGCTTAAGTGCTGGACAGGGATACAATGAGCAGTTCTTC.

J is TRBJ1-1 and V is TRBV9; D is uncertain. Trimming took 4 bases from V and 0 from J, leaving 10 bases between them. The CDR3 has 14 amino acids. CDR1 and CDR2 from the germline V gene are SGDLS and YYNGEE. CDR3 amino acids: CASSSTPMNTEAFF. The CDR3 nucleotides read TGTGCCAGCAGCTCCACCCCCATGAACACTGAAGCTTTCTTT.

This clone has more than one count but fewer than ten. The chain combines TRBV7-2 with TRBJ1-5; the D gene is possibly TRBD1 (5 bases). Trimming removed 7 bases at V and 0 bases at J, with 10 bases between. Germline values: CDR1 SGHTA, CDR2 FQGNSA. CDR3 length: 14 residues. The CDR3 DNA reads as TGTGCCAGCAACGAGGGGCTTAGCAATCAGCCCCAGCATTTT. Amino acids: CASNEGLSNQPQHF.

The chain recombines TRBV11-3 with TRBJ2-2; D gene uncertain. The V gene's germline CDR1 is SGHNT and CDR2 YENEEA. Deletions cut 0 bases from V and 4 bases from J, with 9 bases between. CDR3 size: 15 residues. The CDR3, as DNA: TGTGCCAGCAGCTTAGACGGCCGGGTCACCGGGGAGCTGTTTTTT. This sequence encodes CASSLDGRVTGELFF.

This rearrangement joins TRBV6-5 to TRBJ2-2; D remains unclear. Germline assignment: CDR1 MNHEY and CDR2 SVGAGI. Trimming cost V 4 bases and J 3 bases, with 9 bases left between them. The CDR3 covers 14 residues. This CDR3 is CASSSSGDTGELFF. CDR3 bases: TGTGCCAGCAGTTCCAGTGGTGACACCGGGGAGCTGTTTTTT.

The chain employs TRBV5-1 and TRBJ1-1, with D perhaps TRBD1 (6 bases). The length of the CDR3 is 15 residues. V was clipped by 0 bases and J by 3 bases, with 12 bases between them. The germline gives CDR1 SGHRS, CDR2 YFSETQ. CDR3 sequence reads: CASSLGGQGHTEAFF. CDR3 nucleotide sequence: TGCGCCAGCAGCTTGGGCGGGCAGGGGCACACTGAAGCTTTCTTT.

The CDR3, as DNA: TGCGCCAGCAGCCAAGATGGGCGGACTAGCGTGGAGACCCAGTACTTC. Translating it yields CASSQDGRTSVETQYF. The V call is TRBV4-3, the J call TRBJ2-5, with 9 bases matching TRBD2. Germline V gives CDR1 LGHNA, CDR2 YSLEER. The CDR3 runs to 16 residues. After removal of 0 bases from V and 5 bases from J, the junction contained 7 bases not matched to a gene.

The chain recombines TRBV4-2 with TRBJ1-2; D remains ambiguous. The germline V gene has CDR1 LGHNA and CDR2 YNFKEQ. CDR3 size: 15 residues. V shed 0 bases and J shed 4 bases, with 12 bases lying between them. In DNA, the CDR3 is TGTGCCAGCAGCCAAGATTCGCAGGACGGCTATGGCTACACCTTC. It encodes CASSQDSQDGYGYTF.

This clone has just one count. The chain has TRBV28 and TRBJ2-3; no definite D call. This CDR3 contains 13 residues. The V end was cut by 3 bases, the J end by 6 bases, with 10 bases between. CDR1 is MDHEN, CDR2 SYDVKM, per germline. The CDR3 DNA sequence: TGTGCCAGCAGTTTGATAAACCCCGATACGCAGTATTTT. Its protein is CASSLINPDTQYF.

J is TRBJ2-1 and V is TRBV30; unclear D gene. Germline lookup yields CDR1 GTSNPN and CDR2 SVGIG (reference sequence). Trimming took off 4 bases at V and 2 bases at J, with 3 bases between the two ends. CDR3 length: 11 residues. The CDR3 region is CAWTAYNEQFF. CDR3 DNA: TGTGCCTGGACTGCCTACAATGAGCAGTTCTTC.

This chain connects TRBV6-4 to TRBJ2-2; 8 nucleotides align to TRBD1. Trimming cost V 0 bases and J 4 bases; bases outside gene matches: 4. The CDR3 loop spans 16 amino acids. Per germline, CDR1 MRHNA and CDR2 SNTAGT. CDR3 bases: TGTGCCAGCAGTGACTCCGGACAGGGTGGCACCGGGGAGCTGTTTTTT. It is translated as CASSDSGQGGTGELFF.

The chain recombines TRBV15 with TRBJ2-3, with 7 bases that match TRBD1. The CDR3 is 15 amino acids. In germline, CDR1 is LNHNV, CDR2 YYDKDF (reference sequence). V dropped 5 bases and J dropped 4; count of bases not matched to a gene: 9. The DNA for the CDR3 is TGTGCCACCAGCCGTCGACAGGGTTCGGCAGATACGCAGTATTTT. Residues: CATSRRQGSADTQYF. Full variable domain (missing parts from reference TRBV15 and TRBJ2-3): DAMVIQNPRYQVTQFGKPVTLSCSQTLNHNVMYWYQQKSSQAPKLLFHYYDKDFNNEADTPDNFQSRRPNTSFCFLDIRSPGLGDTAMYLCATSRRQGSADTQYFGPGTRLTVL.

This clone was picked up a small number of times. V and J are TRBV9 and TRBJ1-3; 7 bases align to TRBD1. CDR1 is SGDLS and CDR2 is YYNGEE in the germline V gene. The CDR3 covers 15 residues. Trimming cost V 2 bases and J 0 bases; bases outside gene matches: 2. CDR3 sequence: CASSVRDSSGNTIYF. DNA of the CDR3: TGTGCCAGCAGCGTCCGGGACAGCTCTGGAAACACCATATATTTT.

The V gene is TRBV30, the J gene TRBJ2-7; possibly TRBD1 for D (5 bases). V shed 0 bases and J shed 0 bases, with 9 bases lying between them. Per germline, CDR1 GTSNPN and CDR2 SVGIG (reference sequence). The CDR3 has 14 residues. The CDR3 DNA reads as TGTGCCTGGAGTGTACGTGGGGCCTCCTACGAGCAGTACTTC. This translates into CAWSVRGASYEQYF.

This chain uses TRBV5-1 with TRBJ1-2; D gene ambiguous. Trimming removed 4 bases at V and 7 bases at J, with 14 bases between. CDR1 and CDR2 (germline): SGHRS, YFSETQ. The CDR3 is made up of 13 amino acids. This CDR3 is CASSPPPGRGYTF. The CDR3, as DNA: TGCGCCAGCAGCCCTCCCCCTGGTCGTGGCTACACCTTC.

The chain combines TRBV5-1 with TRBJ1-1; D gene unclear. The CDR3 length is 13 residues. V dropped 0 bases and J dropped 5 bases, with 8 bases sitting between them. From germline, CDR1 is SGHRS and CDR2 YFSETQ. The CDR3 nucleotides read TGCGCCAGCAGCTTGGGAACGAGGACTGAAGCTTTCTTT. It codes for CASSLGTRTEAFF. Variable domain in full (rest from reference TRBV5-1 and TRBJ1-1): KAGVTQTPRYLIKTRGQQVTLSCSPISGHRSVSWYQQTPGQGLQFLFEYFSETQRNKGNFPGRFSGRQFSNSRSEMNVSTLELGDSALYLCASSLGTRTEAFFGQGTRLTVV.

Written as DNA, the CDR3 is TGCGCCAGCGCTCCGGGACAGGGGGGTGAAGCTTTCTTT. It specifies CASAPGQGGEAFF. The rearrangement links TRBV10-1 to TRBJ1-1; 11 bases fit TRBD1. Per germline, CDR1 WNHNN and CDR2 SYGVQD (reference sequence). This CDR3 region has 13 residues. V lost 8 bases, J lost 7 bases, and 6 bases stayed unmatched.

The chain is built from TRBV25-1 and TRBJ2-7; TRBD1 agrees at 8 bases. The trim removed 6 bases at V and 5 bases at J, leaving 9 bases unmatched. Germline V lookup: CDR1 MGHDK, CDR2 SYGVNS. The CDR3 runs 14 residues. The CDR3 is CASSLGQGADEQYF. As DNA, the CDR3 is TGTGCCAGCAGCCTCGGACAGGGAGCGGACGAGCAGTACTTC.

The V gene is TRBV15, the J gene TRBJ2-5; D is possibly TRBD1 (6 bases). The V gene lost 2 bases and the J gene lost 6 bases, with 10 bases spanning the gap. This CDR3 is built from 13 residues. Germline CDR1 LNHNV, CDR2 YYDKDF (reference sequence). The CDR3 nucleotides are TGTGCCACCAGCAGATCCAGGGGACAGACCCAGTACTTC. It is translated as CATSRSRGQTQYF.

This chain uses TRBV6-1 with TRBJ2-7; 7 bases fit TRBD1. Germline V gives CDR1 MNHNS, CDR2 SASEGT. Germline trimming cut 8 bases from V and 2 bases from J; bases unmatched to any gene: 9. The CDR3 covers 14 residues. The CDR3 here is CASGWETGPYEQYF. The DNA of the CDR3 is TGTGCCAGCGGGTGGGAGACAGGGCCCTACGAGCAGTACTTC.

The CDR3: CASSFGSTDTQYF. The CDR3 bases are TGTGCCAGCAGCTTTGGGAGCACAGATACGCAGTATTTT. The J gene is TRBJ2-3, the V gene TRBV5-5; no firm D call. V was shortened by 2 bases and J by 0 bases, with 4 bases between the two germline ends. This CDR3 comprises 13 residues. Per the germline V gene, CDR1 is SGHKS and CDR2 is YYEKEE (reference sequence).

V is TRBV6-6 and J is TRBJ2-5; possible D gene TRBD2, 5 bases. The CDR3 is made up of 14 amino acids. V was shortened by 6 bases and J by 4 bases, with 15 bases between the two germline ends. Looked up from germline, CDR1 is MNHNY and CDR2 is SVGAGI (reference sequence). The CDR3 loop is CASRRADLGETQYF. The CDR3 DNA follows: TGTGCCAGCAGACGAGCGGATTTGGGAGAGACCCAGTACTTC.

The V gene is TRBV28, the J gene TRBJ1-5; D is unresolved. The ends were cut back, 5 bases at V and 3 bases at J, with 11 bases in the middle. This CDR3 contains 14 residues. Germline lookup yields CDR1 MDHEN and CDR2 SYDVKM. CDR3 residues: CASSLDGPNQPQHF. The CDR3 DNA reads as TGTGCCAGCAGTCTCGACGGGCCCAATCAGCCCCAGCATTTT.

About this clone itself: One junction end disagrees with the germline gene, perhaps due to a read error. The chain couples TRBV28 to TRBJ1-4; tentatively, D is TRBD1 (5 bases). This CDR3 is 17 amino acids long. The germline V gene encodes CDR1 MDHEN and CDR2 SYDVKM. CDR3 nucleotides: TGTGCCAGCAGTTTACCCAGGATGGGGGGGTATAATGAAAGACTGTTTTTT. Its protein product is CASSLPRMGGYNERLFF.

This clone was seen only once. This chain uses TRBV7-2 with TRBJ2-1; D gene uncertain. CDR1 is SGHTA and CDR2 is FQGNSA in the germline V gene. The V gene lost 7 bases and the J gene lost 8 bases, with 15 bases spanning the gap. The CDR3 length is 13 residues. CDR3 in amino acids: CASNTYIQHEQFF. Written as DNA, the CDR3 is TGTGCCAGCAACACTTATATCCAACATGAGCAGTTCTTC. Full variable domain (missing parts from reference TRBV7-2 and TRBJ2-1): GAGVSQSPSNKVTEKGKDVELRCDPISGHTALYWYRQSLGQGLEFLIYFQGNSAPDKSGLPSDRFSAERTGGSVSTLTIQRTQQEDSAVYLCASNTYIQHEQFFGPGTRLTVL.

The chain uses TRBV5-1 and TRBJ2-3; TRBD2 matches 11 bases. The germline V gene has CDR1 SGHRS and CDR2 YFSETQ. The CDR3 consists of 16 residues. Trimming cost V 0 bases and J 1 base; bases outside gene matches: 1. The CDR3 DNA follows: TGCGCCAGCAGCTTGGTAGCGGGAGGGGGCACAGATACGCAGTATTTT. Amino acid sequence: CASSLVAGGGTDTQYF.